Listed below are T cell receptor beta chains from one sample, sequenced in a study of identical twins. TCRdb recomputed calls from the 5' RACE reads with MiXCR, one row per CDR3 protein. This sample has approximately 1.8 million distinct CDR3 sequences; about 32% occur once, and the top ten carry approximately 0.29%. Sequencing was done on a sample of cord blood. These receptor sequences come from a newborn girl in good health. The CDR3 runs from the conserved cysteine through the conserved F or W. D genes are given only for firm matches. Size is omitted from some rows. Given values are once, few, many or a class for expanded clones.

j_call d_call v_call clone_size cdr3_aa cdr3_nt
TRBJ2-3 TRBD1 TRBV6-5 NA CASGPLGQGSTDTQYF TGTGCCAGCGGTCCTCTGGGACAGGGGAGCACAGATACGCAGTATTTT
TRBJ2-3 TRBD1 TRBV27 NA CASSPRITRGQVTDTQYF TGTGCCAGCAGTCCTCGAATAACTAGGGGGCAGGTCACAGATACGCAGTATTTT
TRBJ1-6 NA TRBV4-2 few CASSQEGAIGSPLHF TGTGCCAGCAGCCAAGAGGGCGCCATAGGTTCACCCCTCCACTTT
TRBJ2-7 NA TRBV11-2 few CASSRPQAPYEQYF TGTGCCAGCAGTAGGCCCCAAGCCCCCTACGAGCAGTACTTC
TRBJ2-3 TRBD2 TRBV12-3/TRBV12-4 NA CASRAGTSDSTDTQYF TGTGCCAGCAGGGCCGGGACTAGCGATAGCACAGATACGCAGTATTTT
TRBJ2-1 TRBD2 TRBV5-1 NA CASSLGLAGGPIYNEQFF TGCGCCAGCAGCCTAGGACTAGCGGGAGGGCCGATCTACAATGAGCAGTTCTTC
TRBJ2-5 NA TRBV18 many CASSPTHQETQYF TGTGCCAGCTCACCGACGCACCAAGAGACCCAGTACTTC
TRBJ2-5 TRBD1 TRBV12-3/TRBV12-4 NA CASNTDRLQETQYF TGTGCCAGCAACACGGACAGGTTACAAGAGACCCAGTACTTC
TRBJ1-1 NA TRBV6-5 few CASRLRTEAFF TGTGCCAGCAGACTCAGAACTGAAGCTTTCTTT
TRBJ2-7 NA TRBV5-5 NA CASSLAVSTGPYNEQYF TGTGCCAGCAGCTTGGCGGTTTCGACAGGTCCCTACAATGAGCAGTACTTC
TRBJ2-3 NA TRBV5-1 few CASSLGVRLAEEQYF TGCGCCAGCAGCTTGGGAGTCCGGCTAGCCGAGGAGCAGTATTTT
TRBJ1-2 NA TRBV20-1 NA CSQRAANYGYTF TGCAGTCAACGGGCTGCTAACTATGGCTACACCTTC
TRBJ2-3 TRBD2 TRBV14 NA CASSQGRESDTQYF TGTGCCAGCAGCCAAGGGCGGGAGTCAGATACGCAGTATTTT
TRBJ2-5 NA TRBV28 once CASSFGGSSGTRYF TGTGCCAGCAGTTTCGGAGGTTCCAGTGGGACCCGGTACTTC
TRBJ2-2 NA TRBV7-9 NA CASSLTMQTGELFF TGTGCCAGCAGCTTAACTATGCAGACCGGGGAGCTGTTTTTT
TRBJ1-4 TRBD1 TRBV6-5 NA CASRAVQGASEKLFF TGTGCCAGCAGGGCGGTGCAGGGGGCAAGTGAAAAACTGTTTTTT
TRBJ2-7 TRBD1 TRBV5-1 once CASSFGQEGIYERYF TGCGCCAGCAGCTTCGGACAGGAAGGAATCTACGAGCGGTACTTC
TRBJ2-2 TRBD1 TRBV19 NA CASSITTGGNTGELFF TGTGCCAGTAGTATAACGACAGGGGGGAACACCGGGGAGCTGTTTTTT
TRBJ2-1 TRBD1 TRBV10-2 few CASSETGTAFFLNNEQFF TGCGCCAGCAGTGAAACCGGGACAGCATTCTTCCTCAACAATGAGCAGTTCTTC
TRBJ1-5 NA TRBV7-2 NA CASSLELPQPQHF TGTGCCAGCAGCTTAGAACTGCCTCAGCCCCAGCATTTT
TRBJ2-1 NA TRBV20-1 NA CSAPLRGLRYNEQFF TGCAGTGCTCCTCTTCGGGGACTCCGATACAATGAGCAGTTCTTC
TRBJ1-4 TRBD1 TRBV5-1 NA CASSLEGQGATNEKLFF TGCGCCAGCAGCTTGGAGGGACAGGGGGCAACTAATGAAAAACTGTTTTTT
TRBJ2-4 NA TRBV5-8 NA CASSLRRGLAKNIQYF TGTGCCAGCAGCTTAAGGCGGGGCCTAGCCAAAAACATTCAGTACTTC
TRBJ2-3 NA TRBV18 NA CASSRVQGMNTQYF TGTGCCAGCTCAAGGGTCCAGGGTATGAATACGCAGTATTTT
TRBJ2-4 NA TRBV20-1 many CSAPGGGKVKNIQYF TGCAGTGCTCCAGGGGGGGGAAAAGTTAAAAACATTCAGTACTTC
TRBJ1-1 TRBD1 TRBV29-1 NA CSVAGQGAGTEAFF TGCAGCGTTGCCGGACAGGGGGCTGGTACTGAAGCTTTCTTT
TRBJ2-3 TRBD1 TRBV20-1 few CSARGETGVDTQYF TGCAGTGCTAGAGGGGAGACAGGGGTAGATACGCAGTATTTT
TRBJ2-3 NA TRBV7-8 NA CASSLGRAVPDTQYF TGTGCCAGCAGCTTAGGAAGGGCAGTACCAGATACGCAGTATTTT
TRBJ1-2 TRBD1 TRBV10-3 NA CAISESIIGTGGANYGYTF TGTGCCATCAGTGAGTCGATAATTGGGACAGGGGGCGCTAACTATGGCTACACCTTC
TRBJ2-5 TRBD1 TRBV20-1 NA CSARDQTHWDRRIETQYF TGCAGTGCTAGAGATCAAACTCACTGGGACAGGAGAATAGAGACCCAGTACTTC
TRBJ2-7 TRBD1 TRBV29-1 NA CSVDRSSYNEQYF TGCAGCGTGGACAGGAGCTCCTACAATGAGCAGTACTTC
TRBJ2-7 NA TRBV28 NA CASFKLGYEQYF TGTGCCAGCTTTAAGCTAGGCTACGAGCAGTACTTC
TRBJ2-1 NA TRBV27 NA CASSQGPIYNEQFF TGTGCCAGCAGCCAGGGACCGATCTACAATGAGCAGTTCTTC
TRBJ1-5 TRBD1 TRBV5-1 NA CASSLAGDRGQPQHF TGCGCCAGCAGCCTCGCCGGAGACAGGGGTCAGCCCCAGCATTTT
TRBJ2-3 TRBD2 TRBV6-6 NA CASSYVRVAGVMDTQYF TGTGCCAGCAGTTACGTCCGGGTGGCGGGAGTTATGGATACGCAGTATTTT